This TCR beta chain was found in a study of T cell changes during pregnancy in multiple sclerosis. The CDR3 sequence is 16 residues long. CDR1 and CDR2 from the germline V gene are LNHDA and SQIVND (reference sequence). J was trimmed by 1 base and V by 5 bases; bases with no gene match: 8. The repertoire was sequenced with immunoSEQ multiplex PCR; TCRdb's copy has only in-frame clones and lacks some. In the table there are some 60,000 clones, 80% to 95% of which are singletons. This sequence joins TRBV19 and TRBJ2-7; 10 bases are a match to TRBD1. The starting material was peripheral blood, obtained in the third trimester of pregnancy. The origin of this receptor is a female donor in good health, enrolled as a control in a pregnancy study. Written as DNA, the CDR3 is TGTGCCAGTAGTCCTAGGGGACAGGGGTTTTCCTACGAGCAGTACTTC. This sequence encodes CASSPRGQGFSYEQYF.